A selection of T cell receptor beta chains follows, all from one sample in a study of beta chain features in type 1 diabetes. Only in-frame clones appear in the TCRdb table, and some are missing; sequencing was by immunoSEQ multiplex PCR. Here the sample spans roughly 150,000 clones, around 7.9% being singletons. The sample comprised central memory CD4+ T cells from blood. These receptors were obtained from a man younger than 30 with type 1 diabetes. The CDR3 runs from the conserved cysteine through the conserved F or W. The D gene is left open where the match is weak. Size is stated for part of the rows, as once, few or many counts, or as a class when the clone is expanded.

D: TRBD2
size: -
V: TRBV5-4
J: TRBJ2-3
DNA: TGTGCCAGCAGTTCCGGGACTAGCGGGAATACGCAGTATTTT
CDR3: CASSSGTSGNTQYF

D: -
size: -
V: TRBV29-1
J: TRBJ1-1
DNA: TGCAGCGCTCATCGGTACACTGAAGCTTTCTTT
CDR3: CSAHRYTEAFF

D: TRBD2
size: few
V: TRBV7-2
J: TRBJ2-1
DNA: TGTGCCAGCAGCCCGATGGCGGGAGGGACGGGGAATGAGCAGTTCTTC
CDR3: CASSPMAGGTGNEQFF

D: TRBD2
size: -
V: TRBV6-5
J: TRBJ2-1
DNA: TGTGCCAGCGGAGACCTAGCGGGGGGTTACAATGAGCAGTTCTTC
CDR3: CASGDLAGGYNEQFF

D: TRBD1
size: few
V: TRBV18
J: TRBJ1-3
DNA: TGTGCCAGCTCACCTGCGGACAGGGGGCCTGGAAACACCATATATTTT
CDR3: CASSPADRGPGNTIYF

D: -
size: -
V: TRBV20-1
J: TRBJ2-1
DNA: TGTACTGCGGGGAGACACAATGAGCAGTTCTTC
CDR3: CTAGRHNEQFF

D: TRBD2
size: few
V: TRBV9
J: TRBJ2-7
DNA: TGTGCCAGCAGCGTAGAAGGACTAGCAGGAGGGTGTAGCTACGAGCAGTACTTC
CDR3: CASSVEGLAGGCSYEQYF

D: -
size: few
V: TRBV5-6
J: TRBJ2-7
DNA: TGTGCCAGCAGCTTGGCCGCGGGGAGCTCCTACGAGCAGTACTTC
CDR3: CASSLAAGSSYEQYF

D: -
size: -
V: TRBV19
J: TRBJ2-3
DNA: TGTGCCAGTAGCCGTCAGGGGAGTGGTGGTCTGGATACGCAGTATTTT
CDR3: CASSRQGSGGLDTQYF

D: -
size: -
V: TRBV2
J: TRBJ1-5
DNA: TGTGCCAGCACCCAGGAGGCAAATCAGCCCCAGCATTTT
CDR3: CASTQEANQPQHF

D: TRBD2
size: few
V: TRBV28
J: TRBJ2-7
DNA: TGTGCCAGCAGTTCCCGGGGGGACCAGGCCTACGAGCAGTACTTC
CDR3: CASSSRGDQAYEQYF

D: -
size: few
V: TRBV18
J: TRBJ1-5
DNA: TGTGCCAGCTCACGCCGGGACACCAATCAGCCCCAGCATTTT
CDR3: CASSRRDTNQPQHF

D: TRBD1
size: -
V: TRBV29-1
J: TRBJ2-3
DNA: TGCAGCGTTGAGAGAGGGGGCGGCACAGATACGCAGTATTTT
CDR3: CSVERGGGTDTQYF

D: TRBD2
size: -
V: TRBV27
J: TRBJ2-5
DNA: TGTGCCAGCAGTCAACGACTAGCGGGAGTGGAGACCCAGTACTTC
CDR3: CASSQRLAGVETQYF

D: TRBD2
size: -
V: TRBV7-2
J: TRBJ2-3
DNA: TGTGCCAGCAGCTCACAGACTAGCGGGGTCTACACAGATACGCAGTATTTT
CDR3: CASSSQTSGVYTDTQYF

D: TRBD1
size: many
V: TRBV9
J: TRBJ1-2
DNA: TGTGCCAGCAGCGTAGATGGGACAGCCTATGGCTACACCTTC
CDR3: CASSVDGTAYGYTF

D: TRBD1
size: -
V: TRBV5-1
J: TRBJ2-7
DNA: TGCGCCAGCAGCATGACAGGGGGCGTCTACGAGCAGTACTTC
CDR3: CASSMTGGVYEQYF

D: TRBD2
size: few
V: TRBV5-4
J: TRBJ2-4
DNA: TGTGCCAGCAGCTTGGTTCCGGGACTAGCGGGAGGATTGGGAAACATTCAGTACTTC
CDR3: CASSLVPGLAGGLGNIQYF

D: -
size: -
V: TRBV28
J: TRBJ1-1
DNA: TGTGCCAGCAGTGGCAGGCTAGGGGACACTGAAGCTTTCTTT
CDR3: CASSGRLGDTEAFF

D: -
size: -
V: TRBV5-6
J: TRBJ2-1
DNA: TGTGCCAGCAGCTCGTGGGGGCCCCGGTATAGTGAGCAGTTCTTC
CDR3: CASSSWGPRYSEQFF

D: -
size: -
V: TRBV11-2
J: TRBJ2-7
DNA: TGTGCCAGCAGCTCGACTAGGGACGGCTACGAGCAGTACTTC
CDR3: CASSSTRDGYEQYF

D: -
size: many
V: TRBV28
J: TRBJ2-6
DNA: TGTGCCAGCAGCTCCGCGGGGGCGCAAGGGGCCAACGTCCTGACTTTC
CDR3: CASSSAGAQGANVLTF

D: TRBD2
size: few
V: TRBV30
J: TRBJ2-7
DNA: TGTGCCTGGAGTGCGGGACTAGCGGTTTCGGAGCAGTACTTC
CDR3: CAWSAGLAVSEQYF

D: TRBD2
size: -
V: TRBV7-8
J: TRBJ2-5
DNA: TGTGCCAGCGGAAAGGGGACTAGCGGGTCCAGAGGGTCCCAGTACTTC
CDR3: CASGKGTSGSRGSQYF

D: TRBD2
size: few
V: TRBV5-6
J: TRBJ2-7
DNA: TGTGCCAGCAGCCCGTCGATAGGGAGGGGATACGAGCAGTACTTC
CDR3: CASSPSIGRGYEQYF

D: TRBD2
size: few
V: TRBV18
J: TRBJ2-3
DNA: TGTGCCAGCTCACGACCCGGGACTAGCGGACCCACAGATACGCAGTATTTT
CDR3: CASSRPGTSGPTDTQYF

D: TRBD2
size: -
V: TRBV2
J: TRBJ2-3
DNA: TGTGCCAGCAGTGGGGAGGGAGCGCAGTATTTT
CDR3: CASSGEGAQYF

D: TRBD1
size: -
V: TRBV7-2
J: TRBJ2-3
DNA: TGTGCCAGCAGCTTAGTGGCGGGACAGGGGGCGGGAGATACGCAGTATTTT
CDR3: CASSLVAGQGAGDTQYF

D: -
size: few
V: TRBV7-9
J: TRBJ2-1
DNA: TGTGCCAGCAGCTTAGTGCAGGTGGGCAATGAGCAGTTCTTC
CDR3: CASSLVQVGNEQFF

D: TRBD1
size: -
V: TRBV7-9
J: TRBJ1-2
DNA: TGTGCCAGCGGGGATAGGGACAGGGGGTCTTGGAGCTACACCTTC
CDR3: CASGDRDRGSWSYTF

D: -
size: -
V: TRBV5-1
J: TRBJ1-1
DNA: TGCGCCAGCAGCCCGTGGGGCGCCCCGAACACTGAAGCTTTCTTT
CDR3: CASSPWGAPNTEAFF

D: TRBD1
size: few
V: TRBV11-2
J: TRBJ2-7
DNA: TGTGCCAGCAGCTCAATAGGACAGGCGAATTTCTACGAGCAGTACTTC
CDR3: CASSSIGQANFYEQYF

D: -
size: few
V: TRBV11-2
J: TRBJ2-3
DNA: TGTGCCAGCAGCTTGGTAGCGGTTACTAGCACAGATACGCAGTATTTT
CDR3: CASSLVAVTSTDTQYF

D: TRBD1
size: -
V: TRBV27
J: TRBJ1-1
DNA: TGTGCCAGCAGCACCGGACAGGGTCGGGAAGCTTTCTTT
CDR3: CASSTGQGREAFF